These 25 T cell receptor beta chains came from one sample sequenced in a study of regulatory T cells in long-lasting Graves disease. The time point here: newly diagnosed GD, antithyroid drugs for less than 3 months. PBMC RNA was the source of the TCR library. Arm-PCR with iRepertoire HTBI primers amplified the CDR3 regions for these TCR beta libraries. TCRdb re-derived calls from the multiplex PCR reads in MiXCR, one entry per CDR3 protein. The sample includes more than 350,000 distinct CDR3 sequences, 15% seen only once; the top ten take around 17%. This sample was shared with a second study, whose subject was T cells in Graves' hyperthyroidism and ophthalmopathy.

This specimen consisted of peripheral blood mononuclear cells (PBMCs), obtained at new diagnosis, from a patient treated with antithyroid drugs. These receptors all come from a woman in her 30s with Graves disease.

This clonotype was observed a few times. At one end, the junction sequence differs from germline, possibly due to a read error. The chain is built from TRBV24-1 and TRBJ2-1; 7 bases align to TRBD1. Gene TRBJ2-5 matches the end of the DNA better, so the J call may be wrong. The CDR3 contains 19 residues. Germline V gene sequence: CDR1 KGHDR, CDR2 SFDVKD. The DNA of the CDR3 is TGCGCCACCAGTGACAAGACAGGGTGGGTGGATGGGAAACAAGAGACCCAGTACTTC. Translated: CATSDKTGWVDGKQETQYF.

This clonotype has at least ten counts. This chain uses TRBV24-1 with TRBJ1-2; TRBD1 aligns across 9 bases. CDR3 length: 14 amino acids. V lost 3 bases to trimming and J lost 6 bases; unmatched junction nucleotides: 4. Germline CDR1 KGHDR, CDR2 SFDVKD. As DNA, the CDR3 is TGTGCCACCAGTGATCGGGACAGGGTGAATGGCTACACCTTC. It codes for CATSDRDRVNGYTF.

This clonotype occurred many times. The rearrangement links TRBV6-1 to TRBJ2-7; 8 positions agree with TRBD2. This CDR3 has 14 residues. In germline, CDR1 is MNHNS, CDR2 SASEGT. Trimming at V came to 8 bases and at J to 6 bases, leaving 12 bases not matched to a gene. CDR3 in DNA: TGTGCCAGCGGGGAGACGGGAGGGCCTATCGAGCAGTACTTC. It yields the protein CASGETGGPIEQYF.

This clonotype was recorded many times. The chain combines TRBV15 with TRBJ2-2, with TRBD1 identical over 9 bases. V dropped 1 base and J dropped 6; count of bases not matched to a gene: 3. The CDR3 sequence is 15 residues long. Germline V gene lookup returns CDR1 LNHNV and CDR2 YYDKDF (reference sequence). The CDR3 spells CATSRGDREAGELFF. The CDR3 bases are TGTGCCACCAGCAGAGGGGACAGGGAGGCCGGGGAGCTGTTTTTT.

This clonotype was seen at least ten times. The chain joins TRBV20-1 to TRBJ2-5; 15 positions match TRBD2. The CDR3 is 13 amino acids. With 3 bases clipped from V and 8 bases from J, the junction kept 1 base outside the gene matches. The germline CDR1 and CDR2 sequences are DFQATT and SNEGSKA (reference sequence). The CDR3 bases are TGCAGTGCTAGGGGACTAGCGGGAGGAACCCAGTACTTC. Amino acids: CSARGLAGGTQYF.

This clonotype was observed at least ten times. The rearrangement uses TRBV11-2 and TRBJ2-1; 11 nucleotides match TRBD2. The J segment lost 10 bases and the V segment lost 7 bases, leaving 12 bases of the junction unmatched. This CDR3 is built from 15 residues. Germline V gene lookup returns CDR1 SGHAT and CDR2 FQNNGV. In DNA, the CDR3 is TGTGCCAGCACCCTGACTAGCGGGACTTTTATGGAGCAGTTCTTC. Protein: CASTLTSGTFMEQFF.

This clonotype was seen a few times. The genes are TRBV27 and TRBJ1-2, with D unclear. Trimming left V 2 bases short and J 8 bases short, with 15 bases between. Germline values: CDR1 MNHEY, CDR2 SMNVEV (reference sequence). The CDR3 length is 14 residues. The CDR3 sequence is CASSLLGKGGGYTF. The CDR3 nucleotides read TGTGCCAGCAGTTTACTCGGGAAAGGAGGAGGCTACACCTTC.

A few counts support this clonotype. The J gene is TRBJ2-7, the V gene TRBV24-1; D call uncertain. This CDR3 is built from 13 residues. Germline lookup yields CDR1 KGHDR and CDR2 SFDVKD. Trimming stripped 3 bases from V and 4 bases from J, with 9 bases between. Here the CDR3 DNA reads TGTGCCACCAGTGATCCGCTCGGATACGAGCAGTACTTC. Translated, it gives CATSDPLGYEQYF.

J is TRBJ1-5 and V is TRBV4-1; the D is unclear. The V gene lost 2 bases and the J gene lost 10 bases, with 12 bases spanning the gap. This CDR3 is 13 amino acids long. Germline V gene sequence: CDR1 MGHRA, CDR2 YSYEKL. CDR3 nucleotides: TGCGCCAGCAGCCAACTGGGGTTGAGTCCCCAGCATTTT. It encodes CASSQLGLSPQHF.

The gene calls are TRBV9 and TRBJ2-7; D assignment may be TRBD1 or TRBD2 (6 bases each). There are 15 residues in the CDR3. Trimming pared 0 bases from V and 3 bases from J, leaving 13 bases between. Germline-derived CDR1 and CDR2 are SGDLS and YYNGEE. CDR3 nucleotide sequence: TGTGCCAGCAGCGTAGCGGGGGACATAGTCTACGAGCAGTACTTC. Its protein is CASSVAGDIVYEQYF.

This clonotype was seen at least ten times. V is TRBV6-5 and J is TRBJ2-1; D is perhaps TRBD2 (6 bases). The CDR3 is 14 residues long. Germline loops: CDR1 MNHEY, CDR2 SVGAGI. V was clipped by 7 bases and J by 4 bases, with 14 bases between them. The CDR3 reads CASIYSGAYNEQFF. CDR3 DNA: TGTGCCAGCATTTATAGCGGTGCGTACAATGAGCAGTTCTTC.

The chain recombines TRBV19 with TRBJ2-7; D may be TRBD1 (5 bases). There are 11 residues in the CDR3. Looked up from germline, CDR1 is LNHDA and CDR2 is SQIVND (reference sequence). The V and J ends lost 10 bases and 4 bases respectively, with 11 bases between them. The CDR3 DNA sequence: TGTGCCACCAGGGCAGGTTACGAGCAGTACTTC. Translation: CATRAGYEQYF.

This clonotype has more than one count but fewer than ten. This chain links TRBV20-1 with TRBJ1-5; D call uncertain. With 8 bases removed from V and 2 bases from J, the gap between germline ends came to 10 bases. The CDR3 loop spans 12 amino acids. Looked up from germline, CDR1 is DFQATT and CDR2 is SNEGSKA (reference sequence). The CDR3 region is CSTATGNQPQHF. Here the CDR3 DNA reads TGCAGTACAGCGACGGGCAATCAGCCCCAGCATTTT.

This chain uses TRBV7-9 with TRBJ1-5; 10 bases are a match to TRBD1. The V gene end was trimmed by 3 bases and the J gene end by 1 base; junction bases not matched to a gene: 18. The CDR3 sequence is 21 residues long. Germline-derived CDR1 and CDR2 are SEHNR and FQNEAQ (reference sequence). CDR3 DNA: TGTGCCAGCAGCTTGGGTTCCCAGGGACAGGGGTTTTTAGGGAGCAATCAGCCCCAGCATTTT. Its translation is CASSLGSQGQGFLGSNQPQHF.

This clonotype occurred a few times. This chain uses TRBV30 with TRBJ1-1; no definite D call. V lost 2 bases and J lost 4, with 11 bases in between. CDR1 GTSNPN and CDR2 SVGIG come from the germline V gene (reference sequence). This CDR3 has 13 residues. As DNA, the CDR3 is TGTGCCTGGAGTTTCTATACCTCCACTGAAGCTTTCTTT. Residues: CAWSFYTSTEAFF.

This rearrangement joins TRBV9 to TRBJ1-3; a possible D gene is TRBD1 (6 bases). CDR1 and CDR2 (germline): SGDLS, YYNGEE. The CDR3 spans 15 residues. V was clipped by 0 bases and J by 2 bases, with 9 bases between them. The CDR3 here is CASSVVGGPGNTIYF. Written as DNA, the CDR3 is TGTGCCAGCAGCGTAGTCGGGGGCCCTGGAAACACCATATATTTT.

This clonotype was detected ten times or more. The chain employs TRBV30 and TRBJ2-7; the D gene is possibly TRBD2 (5 bases). The V and J ends lost 6 bases and 3 bases respectively, with 15 bases between them. CDR1 is GTSNPN, CDR2 SVGIG, per germline (reference sequence). This CDR3 comprises 13 residues. CDR3: CACLREPNYEQYF. The CDR3 nucleotides read TGTGCCTGTCTTCGGGAACCGAACTACGAGCAGTACTTC.

The V and J genes are TRBV15 and TRBJ2-5; D may match TRBD1 or TRBD2 (5 bases each). CDR1 and CDR2 (germline): LNHNV, YYDKDF (reference sequence). This CDR3 spans 13 amino acids. V lost 8 bases and J 4 bases, leaving 14 bases between the germline ends. The DNA for the CDR3 is TGTGCCACCGTTGAGAGTGGGGGAGAGACCCAGTACTTC. It translates to CATVESGGETQYF.

This clonotype was observed at least ten times. The rearrangement uses TRBV5-1 and TRBJ1-2; 8 bases agree with TRBD1. Germline V gene sequence: CDR1 SGHRS, CDR2 YFSETQ. The junction had 5 bases not matched to a gene; V was cut back by 0 bases and J by 4 bases. The CDR3 runs 15 residues. CDR3 residues: CASSLGRGQRYGYTF. The DNA for the CDR3 is TGCGCCAGCAGCTTGGGCAGGGGGCAGCGCTATGGCTACACCTTC. The whole variable domain, remainder taken from reference TRBV5-1 and TRBJ1-2, is KAGVTQTPRYLIKTRGQQVTLSCSPISGHRSVSWYQQTPGQGLQFLFEYFSETQRNKGNFPGRFSGRQFSNSRSEMNVSTLELGDSALYLCASSLGRGQRYGYTFGSGTRLTVV.

This chain joins TRBV6-1 and TRBJ2-2; 9 bases are shared with TRBD2. Germline V gives CDR1 MNHNS, CDR2 SASEGT. V trimming: 6 bases; J trimming: 1 base; junction bases outside the gene matches: 3. The CDR3 runs to 15 residues. In DNA, the CDR3 is TGTGCCAGCAGATATAGCGGGGGGAACACCGGGGAGCTGTTTTTT. This translates into CASRYSGGNTGELFF.

This clonotype was detected a few times. The chain combines TRBV12-3 or TRBV12-4 with TRBJ2-7; 9 bases are shared with TRBD1. This CDR3 comprises 15 residues. Trimming cost V 5 bases and J 2 bases; bases outside gene matches: 7. CDR3 protein: CASSRDRVIPYEQYF. For the CDR3, the DNA is TGTGCCAGCAGTAGGGACAGGGTTATCCCCTACGAGCAGTACTTC.

In this sample, this clonotype turned up a few times. The genes are TRBV7-7 and TRBJ2-5; TRBD2 matches at 8 bases. Germline CDR1 reads SSHAT; CDR2 reads FNYEAQ (reference sequence). J gave up 6 bases and V 3 bases, and 3 bases lay outside the gene matches. This CDR3 contains 13 residues. The CDR3 sequence is CASSLSGGQTQYF. Written as DNA, the CDR3 is TGTGCCAGCAGCTTGTCGGGGGGGCAGACCCAGTACTTC.

This clonotype was observed many times. The chain recombines TRBV11-2 with TRBJ1-1, with a weak D call TRBD1 (6 bases). Germline V gene data show CDR1 as SGHAT and CDR2 as FQNNGV. The CDR3 contains 14 residues. Trimming cost V 6 bases and J 1 base, with 12 bases left between them. The CDR3 loop reads CASRDRSQNTEAFF. In DNA form, the CDR3 reads TGTGCCAGCAGAGACAGGAGCCAGAACACTGAAGCTTTCTTT.

This clonotype was detected ten times or more. The genes are TRBV3-1 and TRBJ2-1; D remains unclear. With 0 bases removed from V and 4 bases from J, the gap between germline ends came to 10 bases. The length of the CDR3 is 15 residues. Germline V lookup: CDR1 LGHDT, CDR2 YNNKEL (reference sequence). CDR3 sequence reads: CASSQDTLSYNEQFF. DNA of the CDR3: TGTGCCAGCAGCCAAGATACGCTCTCATACAATGAGCAGTTCTTC.

This clonotype was counted ten times or more. The chain couples TRBV6-5 to TRBJ1-3; 7 bases line up with TRBD1. This CDR3 is built from 17 residues. V shed 2 bases and J 3 bases; nucleotides not matched to a gene: 10. From germline, CDR1 is MNHEY and CDR2 SVGAGI. CDR3 in amino acids: CASSYTTGAQLGNTIYF. CDR3 nucleotides: TGTGCCAGCAGTTACACAACAGGGGCTCAACTTGGAAACACCATATATTTT.